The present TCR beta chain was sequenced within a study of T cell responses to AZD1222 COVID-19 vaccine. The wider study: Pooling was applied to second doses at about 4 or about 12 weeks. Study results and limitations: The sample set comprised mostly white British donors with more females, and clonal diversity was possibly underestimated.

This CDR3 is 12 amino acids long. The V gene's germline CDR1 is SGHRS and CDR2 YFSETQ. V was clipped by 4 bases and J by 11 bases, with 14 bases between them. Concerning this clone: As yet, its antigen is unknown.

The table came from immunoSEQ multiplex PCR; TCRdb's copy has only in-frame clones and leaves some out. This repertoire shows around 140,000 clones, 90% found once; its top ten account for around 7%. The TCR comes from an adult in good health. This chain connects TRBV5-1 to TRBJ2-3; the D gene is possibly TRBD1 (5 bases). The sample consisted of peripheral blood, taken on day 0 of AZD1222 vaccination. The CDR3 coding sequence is TGCGCCAGCAGCCTAGAATCAGGGATGCAGTATTTT. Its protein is CASSLESGMQYF.